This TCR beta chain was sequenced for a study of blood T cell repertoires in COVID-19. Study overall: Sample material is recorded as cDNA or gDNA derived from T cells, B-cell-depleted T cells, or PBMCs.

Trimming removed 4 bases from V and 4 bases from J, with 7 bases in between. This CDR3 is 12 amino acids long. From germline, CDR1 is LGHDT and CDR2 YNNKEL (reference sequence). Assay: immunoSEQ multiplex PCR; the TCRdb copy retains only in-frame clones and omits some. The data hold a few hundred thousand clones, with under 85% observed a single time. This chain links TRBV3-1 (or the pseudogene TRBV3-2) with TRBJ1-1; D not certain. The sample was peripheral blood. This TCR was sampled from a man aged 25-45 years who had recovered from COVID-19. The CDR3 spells CASSLSGTEAFF. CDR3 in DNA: TGTGCCAGCAGCCTCAGCGGCACTGAAGCTTTCTTT.